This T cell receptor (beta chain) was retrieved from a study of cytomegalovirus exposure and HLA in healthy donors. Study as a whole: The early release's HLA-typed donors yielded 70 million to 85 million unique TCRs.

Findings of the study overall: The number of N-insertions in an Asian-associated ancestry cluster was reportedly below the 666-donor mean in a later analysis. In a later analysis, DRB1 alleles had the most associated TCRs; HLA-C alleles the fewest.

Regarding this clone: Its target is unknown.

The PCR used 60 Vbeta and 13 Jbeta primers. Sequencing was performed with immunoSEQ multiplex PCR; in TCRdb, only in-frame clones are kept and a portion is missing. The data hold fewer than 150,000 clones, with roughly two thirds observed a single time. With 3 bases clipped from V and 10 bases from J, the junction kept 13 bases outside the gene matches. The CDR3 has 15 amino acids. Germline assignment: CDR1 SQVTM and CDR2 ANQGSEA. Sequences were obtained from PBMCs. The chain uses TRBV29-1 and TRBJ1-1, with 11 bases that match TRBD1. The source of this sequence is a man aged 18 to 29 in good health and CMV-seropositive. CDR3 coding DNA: TGCAGCGTTGATCGAACGGACAGGGGGCAAAGAGTAGCTTTCTTT. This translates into CSVDRTDRGQRVAFF.